The 2 T cell receptor beta chains in this list originate from one sample, sequenced in a study of blood T cell repertoires in COVID-19. Generated by immunoSEQ multiplex PCR, the TCRdb table keeps only in-frame clones and is missing some. Altogether 250,000 to 300,000 clones are present, 85% to 90% being singletons, with the ten largest covering 3.6%. Sequencing used peripheral blood. The receptors come from a man between 18 and 29 years old with active or convalescent COVID-19.

The chain uses TRBV6-5 and TRBJ2-1, with D possibly TRBD2 on 5 matching bases. CDR1 and CDR2 from the germline V gene are MNHEY and SVGAGI. The V gene lost 6 bases and the J gene lost 5 bases, with 17 bases spanning the gap. The CDR3 totals 15 residues. The DNA for the CDR3 is TGTGCCAGCAGCAAAAGGCGGGTCCCAGACAATGAGCAGTTCTTC. Translation: CASSKRRVPDNEQFF.

The V gene is TRBV24-1, the J gene TRBJ1-6; D uncertain. Trimming left V 5 bases short and J 7 bases short, with 8 bases between. Germline CDR1 KGHDR, CDR2 SFDVKD. The CDR3 length is 13 residues. The CDR3 protein is CATSGDGNSPLHF. DNA of the CDR3: TGTGCCACCAGTGGCGACGGGAATTCACCCCTCCACTTT.